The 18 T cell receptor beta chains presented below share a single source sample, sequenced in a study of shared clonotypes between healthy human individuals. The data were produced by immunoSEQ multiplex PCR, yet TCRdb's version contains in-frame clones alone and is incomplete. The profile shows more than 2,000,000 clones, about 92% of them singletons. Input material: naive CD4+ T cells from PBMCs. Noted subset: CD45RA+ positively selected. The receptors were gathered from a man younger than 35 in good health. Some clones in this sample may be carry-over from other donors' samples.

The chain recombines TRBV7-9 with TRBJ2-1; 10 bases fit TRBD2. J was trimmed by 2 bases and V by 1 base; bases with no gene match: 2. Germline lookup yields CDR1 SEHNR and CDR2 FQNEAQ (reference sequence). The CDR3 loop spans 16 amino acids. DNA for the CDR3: TGTGCCAGCAGCTTAGGTGGACTAGCGGCCTACAATGAGCAGTTCTTC. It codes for CASSLGGLAAYNEQFF.

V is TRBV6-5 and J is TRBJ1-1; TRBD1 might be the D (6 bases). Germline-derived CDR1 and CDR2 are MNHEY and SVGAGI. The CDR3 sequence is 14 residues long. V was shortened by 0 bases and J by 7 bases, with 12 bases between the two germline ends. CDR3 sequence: CASSYSQEQGEAFF. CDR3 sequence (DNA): TGTGCCAGCAGTTACTCGCAGGAACAGGGTGAAGCTTTCTTT.

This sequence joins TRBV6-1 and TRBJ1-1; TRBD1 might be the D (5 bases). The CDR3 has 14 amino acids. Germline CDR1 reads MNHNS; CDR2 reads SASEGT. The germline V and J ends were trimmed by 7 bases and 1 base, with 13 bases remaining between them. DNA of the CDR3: TGTGCCAGCATACCGGGACCCGCGAACACTGAAGCTTTCTTT. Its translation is CASIPGPANTEAFF.

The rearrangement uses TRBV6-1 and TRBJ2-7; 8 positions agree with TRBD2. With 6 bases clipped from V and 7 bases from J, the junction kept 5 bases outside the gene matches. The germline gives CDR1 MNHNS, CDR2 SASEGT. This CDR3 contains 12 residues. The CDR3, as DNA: TGTGCCAGCAGCGGGACTAGTCGGGAGCAGTACTTC. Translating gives CASSGTSREQYF.

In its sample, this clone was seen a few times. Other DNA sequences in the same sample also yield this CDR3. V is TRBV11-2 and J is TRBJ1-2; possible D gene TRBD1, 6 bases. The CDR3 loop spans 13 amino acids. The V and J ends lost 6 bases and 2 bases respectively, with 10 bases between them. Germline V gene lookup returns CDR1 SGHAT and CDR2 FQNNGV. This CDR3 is CASSFDRNYGYTF. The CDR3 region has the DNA TGTGCCAGCAGTTTTGACAGGAACTATGGCTACACCTTC. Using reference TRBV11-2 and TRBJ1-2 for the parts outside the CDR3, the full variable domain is EAGVAQSPRYKIIEKRQSVAFWCNPISGHATLYWYQQILGQGPKLLIQFQNNGVVDDSQLPKDRFSAERLKGVDSTLKIQPAKLEDSAVYLCASSFDRNYGYTFGSGTRLTVV.

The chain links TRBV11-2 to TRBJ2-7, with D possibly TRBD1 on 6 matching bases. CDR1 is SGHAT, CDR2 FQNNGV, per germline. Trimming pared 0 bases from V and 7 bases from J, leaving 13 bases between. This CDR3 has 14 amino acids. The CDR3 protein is CASSLDMTGWEQYF. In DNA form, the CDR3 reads TGTGCCAGCAGCTTAGACATGACAGGCTGGGAGCAGTACTTC.

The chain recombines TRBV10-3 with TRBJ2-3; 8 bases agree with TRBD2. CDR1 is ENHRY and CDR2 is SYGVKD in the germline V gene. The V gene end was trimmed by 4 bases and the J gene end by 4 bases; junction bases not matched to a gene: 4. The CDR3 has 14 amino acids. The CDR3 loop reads CAISGREGPDTQYF. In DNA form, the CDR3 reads TGTGCCATCAGTGGACGGGAGGGTCCAGATACGCAGTATTTT.

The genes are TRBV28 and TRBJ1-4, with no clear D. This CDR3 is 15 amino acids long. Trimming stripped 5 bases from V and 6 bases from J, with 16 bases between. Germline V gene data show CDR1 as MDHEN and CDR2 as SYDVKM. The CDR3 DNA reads TGTGCCAGCAGTCCTGCCTCGGGGTTAGATGAAAAACTGTTTTTT. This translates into CASSPASGLDEKLFF.

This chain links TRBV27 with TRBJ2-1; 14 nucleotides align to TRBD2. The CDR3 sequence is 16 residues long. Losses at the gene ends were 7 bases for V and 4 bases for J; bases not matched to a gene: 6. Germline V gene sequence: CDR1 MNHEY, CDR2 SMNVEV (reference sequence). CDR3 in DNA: TGTGCCAGCACCCCAGGACTAGCGGGAGGTTACAATGAGCAGTTCTTC. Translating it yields CASTPGLAGGYNEQFF.

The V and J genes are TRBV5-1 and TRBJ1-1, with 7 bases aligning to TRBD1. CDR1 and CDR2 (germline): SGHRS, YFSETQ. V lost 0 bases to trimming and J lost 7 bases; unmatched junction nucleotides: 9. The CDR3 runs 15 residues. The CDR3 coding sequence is TGCGCCAGCAGCTTGGAATTGAGGACAGGAAATGAAGCTTTCTTT. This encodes CASSLELRTGNEAFF.

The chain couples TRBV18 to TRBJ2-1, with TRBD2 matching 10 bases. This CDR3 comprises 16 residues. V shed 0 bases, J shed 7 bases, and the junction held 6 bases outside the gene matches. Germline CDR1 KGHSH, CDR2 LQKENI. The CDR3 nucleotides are TGTGCCAGCTCACCACCTACTAGCGGGAAACGGAATGAGCAGTTCTTC. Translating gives CASSPPTSGKRNEQFF.

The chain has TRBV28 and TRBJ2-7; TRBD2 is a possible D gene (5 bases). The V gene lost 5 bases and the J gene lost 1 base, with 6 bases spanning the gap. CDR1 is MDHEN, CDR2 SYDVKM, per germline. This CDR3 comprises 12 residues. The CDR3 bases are TGTGCCAGCAGTCGGGGATCCTACGAGCAGTACTTC. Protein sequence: CASSRGSYEQYF. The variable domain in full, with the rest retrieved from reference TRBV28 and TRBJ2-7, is DVKVTQSSRYLVKRTGEKVFLECVQDMDHENMFWYRQDPGLGLRLIYFSYDVKMKEKGDIPEGYSVSREKKERFSLILESASTNQTSMYLCASSRGSYEQYFGPGTRLTVT.

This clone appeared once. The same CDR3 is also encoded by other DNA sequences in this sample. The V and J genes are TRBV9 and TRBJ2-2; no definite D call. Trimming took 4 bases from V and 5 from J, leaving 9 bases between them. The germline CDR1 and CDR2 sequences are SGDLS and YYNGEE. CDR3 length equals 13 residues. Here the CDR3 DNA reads TGTGCCAGCAGCCCCCGACTGACCGGGGAGCTGTTTTTT. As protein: CASSPRLTGELFF.

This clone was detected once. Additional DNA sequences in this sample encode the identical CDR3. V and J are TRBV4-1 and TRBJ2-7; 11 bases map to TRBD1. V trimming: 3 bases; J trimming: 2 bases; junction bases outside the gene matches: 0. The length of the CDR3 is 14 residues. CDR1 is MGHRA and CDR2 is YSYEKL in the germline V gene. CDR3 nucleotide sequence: TGCGCCAGCAGCCAGGGACAGGGGGCCTACGAGCAGTACTTC. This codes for CASSQGQGAYEQYF.

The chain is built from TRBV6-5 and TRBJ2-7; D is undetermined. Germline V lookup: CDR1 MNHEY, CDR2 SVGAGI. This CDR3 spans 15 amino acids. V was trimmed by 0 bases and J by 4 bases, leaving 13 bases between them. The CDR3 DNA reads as TGTGCCAGCAGTTACTCTGGCGCATTTCCTTACGAGCAGTACTTC. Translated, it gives CASSYSGAFPYEQYF.

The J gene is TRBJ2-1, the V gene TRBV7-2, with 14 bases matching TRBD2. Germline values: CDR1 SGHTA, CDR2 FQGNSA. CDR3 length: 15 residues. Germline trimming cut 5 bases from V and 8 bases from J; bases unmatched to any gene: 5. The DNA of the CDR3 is TGTGCCAGCAGCCCCCCGGGACTAGCGGGAGATGAGCAGTTCTTC. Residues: CASSPPGLAGDEQFF.

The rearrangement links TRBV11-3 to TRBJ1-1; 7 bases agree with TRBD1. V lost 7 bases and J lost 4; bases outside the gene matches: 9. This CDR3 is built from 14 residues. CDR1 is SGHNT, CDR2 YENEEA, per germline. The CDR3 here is CASTLTGSSTEAFF. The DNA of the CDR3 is TGTGCCAGCACCTTGACAGGGTCCAGCACTGAAGCTTTCTTT.

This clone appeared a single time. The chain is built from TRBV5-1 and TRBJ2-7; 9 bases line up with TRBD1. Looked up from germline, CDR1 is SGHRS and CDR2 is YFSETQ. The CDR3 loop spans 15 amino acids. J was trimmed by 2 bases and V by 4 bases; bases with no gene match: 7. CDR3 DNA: TGCGCCAGCAGCCCGCGGACAGGGGCTGCCTACGAGCAGTACTTC. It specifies CASSPRTGAAYEQYF.